The rows below give T cell receptor beta chains drawn from one sample of a study of glioma-infiltrating T cells. One entry per CDR3 protein, called by TCRdb with MiXCR from the multiplex PCR reads. The repertoire includes about 130,000 distinct CDR3 sequences, more than 20% of them detected once, and approximately 16% sits in the top ten. Sequenced input: glioma tissue, nonneoplastic brain tissue, or PBMCs (not recorded which). All receptors come from a human donor with low-grade glioma or glioblastoma, undergoing nonglioma brain surgery, or in good health (not recorded which). Both conserved end residues are trimmed from each CDR3. The order of the fields is V gene, J gene, CDR3 protein.

TRBV2,TRBJ2-3,ASNPTEDTQY
TRBV6-2/TRBV6-3,TRBJ1-3,ASSWTMSSGNTIY
TRBV4-1,TRBJ1-2,ASSQGGRVQERNGYT
TRBV19,TRBJ2-7,ASSISPSGMDLQY
TRBV7-2,TRBJ2-3,ASSFTSGSPGDTQY
TRBV19,TRBJ2-5,ASSIMGDGQETQY
TRBV4-3,TRBJ2-1,ASSQGADREQF
TRBV4-1,TRBJ2-1,ASRRAGAYEQF
TRBV6-1,TRBJ2-5,ASSSQGAETQY
TRBV7-9,TRBJ2-1,ASSLVGLAGGNEQF
TRBV6-1,TRBJ2-7,ASSLRELGYEQY
TRBV27,TRBJ2-3,ASSSVQQTRSTDTQY
TRBV3-1,TRBJ1-5,AILPWGDSNQPQH
TRBV6-1,TRBJ2-5,ATRDRVGETQY
TRBV27,TRBJ1-1,ASSPGQGLNTEAF
TRBV30,TRBJ2-4,ASSEDLAKNIQY
TRBV5-1,TRBJ2-6,ASSSTAGGPGANVLT
TRBV5-1,TRBJ2-7,ASSSAMRGTSGKDEQY
TRBV20-1,TRBJ1-6,SAKMVGDSPLH
TRBV28,TRBJ2-7,ASIGTSLSSEQY
TRBV7-2,TRBJ1-1,ASSSDRASEAF
TRBV7-9,TRBJ2-1,ASSAGTGYIEQF
TRBV7-2,TRBJ2-7,ASSPILGSSYEQY
TRBV27,TRBJ2-7,ASSEGPYEQH